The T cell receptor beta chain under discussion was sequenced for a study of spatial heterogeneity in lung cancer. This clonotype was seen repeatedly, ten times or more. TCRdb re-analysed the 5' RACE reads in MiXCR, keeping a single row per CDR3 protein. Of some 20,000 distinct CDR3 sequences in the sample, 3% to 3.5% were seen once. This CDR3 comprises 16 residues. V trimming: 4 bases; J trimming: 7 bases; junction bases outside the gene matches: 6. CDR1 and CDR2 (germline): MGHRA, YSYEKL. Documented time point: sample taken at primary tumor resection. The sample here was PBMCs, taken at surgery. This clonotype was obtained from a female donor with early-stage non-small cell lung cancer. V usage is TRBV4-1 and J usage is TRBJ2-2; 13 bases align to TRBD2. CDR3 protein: CASSPGLAGVNGELFF. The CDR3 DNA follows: TGCGCCAGCAGCCCCGGACTAGCGGGAGTGAACGGGGAGCTGTTTTTT.